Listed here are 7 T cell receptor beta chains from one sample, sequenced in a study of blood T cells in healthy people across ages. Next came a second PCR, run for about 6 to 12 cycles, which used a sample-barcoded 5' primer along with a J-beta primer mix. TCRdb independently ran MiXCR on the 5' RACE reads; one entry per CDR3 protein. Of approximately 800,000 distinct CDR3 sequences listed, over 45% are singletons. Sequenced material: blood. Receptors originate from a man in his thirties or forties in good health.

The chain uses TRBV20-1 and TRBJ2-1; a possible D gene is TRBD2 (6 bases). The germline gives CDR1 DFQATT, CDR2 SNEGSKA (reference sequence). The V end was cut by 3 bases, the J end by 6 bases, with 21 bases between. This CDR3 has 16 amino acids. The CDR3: CSAREGRRPRRNEQFF. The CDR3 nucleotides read TGCAGTGCTAGGGAGGGGAGGCGTCCGAGGCGCAATGAGCAGTTCTTC.

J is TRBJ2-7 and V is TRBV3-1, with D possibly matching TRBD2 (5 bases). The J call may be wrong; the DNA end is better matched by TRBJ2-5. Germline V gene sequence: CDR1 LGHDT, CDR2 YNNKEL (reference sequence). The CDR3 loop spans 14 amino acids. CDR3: CASSHETAGVTQYF. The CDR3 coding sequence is TGTGCCAGCAGCCACGAAACTGCCGGGGTGACCCAGTACTTC.

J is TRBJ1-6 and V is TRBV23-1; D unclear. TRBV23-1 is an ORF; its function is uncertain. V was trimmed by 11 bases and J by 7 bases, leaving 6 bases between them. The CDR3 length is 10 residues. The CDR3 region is CAARNSPLHF. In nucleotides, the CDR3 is TGCGCCGCGAGGAATTCACCCCTCCACTTT.

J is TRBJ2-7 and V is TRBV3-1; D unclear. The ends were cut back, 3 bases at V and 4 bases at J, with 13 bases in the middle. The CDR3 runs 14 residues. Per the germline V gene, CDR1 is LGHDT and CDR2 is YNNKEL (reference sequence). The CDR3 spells CASSQYTYPYEQYF. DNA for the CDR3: TGTGCCAGCAGCCAGTACACGTACCCTTACGAGCAGTACTTC.

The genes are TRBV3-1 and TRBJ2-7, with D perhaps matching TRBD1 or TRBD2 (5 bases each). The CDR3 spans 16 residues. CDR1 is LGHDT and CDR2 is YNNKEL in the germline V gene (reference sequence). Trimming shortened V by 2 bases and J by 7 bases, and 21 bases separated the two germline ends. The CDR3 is CASSQHRDPRLGEQYF. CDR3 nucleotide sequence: TGTGCCAGCAGCCAACACCGGGACCCGAGGTTAGGGGAGCAGTACTTC.

The CDR3 DNA reads as TGTGCCAGCAGCTCACGTCTAGCGGGGGGCAACTACGAGCAGTACTTC. Translated, it gives CASSSRLAGGNYEQYF. The chain employs TRBV7-9 and TRBJ2-7, with TRBD2 matching over 11 bases. Germline lookup yields CDR1 SEHNR and CDR2 FQNEAQ (reference sequence). The V gene end was trimmed by 4 bases and the J gene end by 3 bases; junction bases not matched to a gene: 8. CDR3 size: 16 residues.

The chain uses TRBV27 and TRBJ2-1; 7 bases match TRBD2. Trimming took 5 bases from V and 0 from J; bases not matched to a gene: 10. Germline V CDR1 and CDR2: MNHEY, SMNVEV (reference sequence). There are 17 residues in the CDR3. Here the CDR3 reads CASSKEYPSGSYNEQFF. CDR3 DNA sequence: TGTGCCAGCAGTAAAGAATACCCTAGCGGCTCCTACAATGAGCAGTTCTTC.